This T cell receptor beta chain stems from a study of Ad26.COV2.S vaccination and SARS-CoV-2 variants. The wider study: The COV1001 Ad26.COV2.S trial arm included the donor.

This CDR3 contains 13 residues. From germline, CDR1 is SGHKS and CDR2 YYEKEE (reference sequence). V was trimmed by 3 bases and J by 0 bases, leaving 4 bases between them. Findings and limits, study-wide: Total responses of T cells may have been underestimated by the analyses of TCR breadth and depth.

Concerning this clone: Its antigen remains unidentified.

Treatment denoted: 19 received Ad26.COV2.S at low or high dose, single or two shots; roughly five received placebo; per-sample allocation not given. Sampling took place 63 days after the first vaccine or placebo injection. Only in-frame clones appear in the TCRdb table, and some are missing; sequencing was by immunoSEQ multiplex PCR. This sample has 350,000 to 600,000 clones, with roughly nine tenths found just once. Sample: peripheral blood, taken in a trial of Ad26.COV2.S vaccine versus placebo. The V and J genes are TRBV5-5 and TRBJ1-3; D unclear. The origin of this receptor is a person between 18 and 60 years old who received the Ad26.COV2.S COVID-19 vaccine or a placebo. The CDR3 loop is CASSWTSGNTIYF. CDR3 nucleotide sequence: TGTGCCAGCAGCTGGACCTCTGGAAACACCATATATTTT.